These 4 T cell receptor beta chains share one sample of origin, sequenced in a study of blood T cell repertoires in COVID-19. Profiling relied on immunoSEQ multiplex PCR, and the TCRdb table lists in-frame clones only, not all of them. The sample records 150,000 or so clones, more than 75% being singletons. Sequencing input: peripheral blood. Every receptor here comes from a woman between 70 and 85 years old with COVID-19, enrolled during active disease.

This chain joins TRBV19 and TRBJ1-2, with D unclear. The germline gives CDR1 LNHDA, CDR2 SQIVND (reference sequence). The CDR3 runs 14 residues. Between the trimmed V and J ends, which lost 3 bases and 14 bases, there was a span of 22 bases. The CDR3 nucleotides are TGTGCCAGTAGTATGGGCGGAGGGCGACAACCTGGGACCTTC. It encodes CASSMGGGRQPGTF.

The chain carries TRBV5-1 and TRBJ2-1; possibly TRBD2 for D (5 bases). V was cut by 0 bases and J by 5 bases, with 18 bases left in between. This CDR3 comprises 17 residues. CDR1 SGHRS and CDR2 YFSETQ come from the germline V gene. In nucleotides, the CDR3 is TGCGCCAGCAGCTTGGAGGTCGGGAAACCGAGGGACAATGAGCAGTTCTTC. As protein: CASSLEVGKPRDNEQFF.

In DNA form, the CDR3 reads TGTGCCATCAGTGATCGGGGGGGGCACACTGAAGCTTTCTTT. Residues: CAISDRGGHTEAFF. The V call is TRBV10-3, the J call TRBJ1-1; D is possibly TRBD1 (6 bases). This CDR3 has 14 amino acids. Trimming cost V 3 bases and J 3 bases, with 11 bases left between them. Germline lookup yields CDR1 ENHRY and CDR2 SYGVKD.

This chain connects TRBV5-1 to TRBJ1-4; D not resolved. CDR1 and CDR2 (germline): SGHRS, YFSETQ. There are 16 residues in the CDR3. V dropped 0 bases and J dropped 0 bases, with 9 bases sitting between them. CDR3 sequence reads: CASSLGERSTNEKLFF. CDR3 nucleotide sequence: TGCGCCAGCAGCTTGGGAGAGCGCTCAACTAATGAAAAACTGTTTTTT. Filled out from reference TRBV5-1 and TRBJ1-4, the complete variable domain reads KAGVTQTPRYLIKTRGQQVTLSCSPISGHRSVSWYQQTPGQGLQFLFEYFSETQRNKGNFPGRFSGRQFSNSRSEMNVSTLELGDSALYLCASSLGERSTNEKLFFGSGTQLSVL.